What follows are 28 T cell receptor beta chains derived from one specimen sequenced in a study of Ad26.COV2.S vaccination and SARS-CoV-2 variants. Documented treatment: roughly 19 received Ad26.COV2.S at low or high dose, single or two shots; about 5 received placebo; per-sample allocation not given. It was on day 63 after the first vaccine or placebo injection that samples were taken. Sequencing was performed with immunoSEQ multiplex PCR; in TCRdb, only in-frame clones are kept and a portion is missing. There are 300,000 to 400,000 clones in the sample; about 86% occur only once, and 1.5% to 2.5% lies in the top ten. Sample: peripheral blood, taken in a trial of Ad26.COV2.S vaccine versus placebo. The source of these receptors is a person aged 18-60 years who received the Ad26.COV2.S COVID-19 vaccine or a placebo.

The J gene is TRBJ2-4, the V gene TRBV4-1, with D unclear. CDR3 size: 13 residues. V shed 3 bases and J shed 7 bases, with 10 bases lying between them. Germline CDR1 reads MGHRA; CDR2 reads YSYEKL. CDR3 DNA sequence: TGCGCCAGCAGCCATGCTCATGGGAACATTCAGTACTTC. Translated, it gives CASSHAHGNIQYF.

CDR3 sequence: CASSLVPGQGDQPQHF. The CDR3 nucleotides read TGTGCCAGCAGCTTAGTCCCGGGACAGGGGGATCAGCCCCAGCATTTT. This sequence joins TRBV7-9 and TRBJ1-5; TRBD1 matches 11 bases. The CDR3 has 16 amino acids. The trim removed 1 base at V and 5 bases at J, leaving 4 bases unmatched. Germline CDR1 is SEHNR and CDR2 is FQNEAQ (reference sequence).

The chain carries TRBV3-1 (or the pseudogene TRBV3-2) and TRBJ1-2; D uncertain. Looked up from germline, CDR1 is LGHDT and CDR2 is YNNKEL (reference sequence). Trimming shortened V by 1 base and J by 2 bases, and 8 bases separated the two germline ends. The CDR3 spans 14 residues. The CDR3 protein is CASSQGNSNYGYTF. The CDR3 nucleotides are TGTGCCAGCAGCCAAGGAAACAGCAACTATGGCTACACCTTC.

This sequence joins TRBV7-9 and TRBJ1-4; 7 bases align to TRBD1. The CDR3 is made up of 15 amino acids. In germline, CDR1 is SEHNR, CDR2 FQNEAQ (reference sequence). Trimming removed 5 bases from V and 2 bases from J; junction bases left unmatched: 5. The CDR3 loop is CASSTGQATNEKLFF. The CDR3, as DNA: TGTGCCAGCAGCACCGGACAGGCGACTAATGAAAAACTGTTTTTT.

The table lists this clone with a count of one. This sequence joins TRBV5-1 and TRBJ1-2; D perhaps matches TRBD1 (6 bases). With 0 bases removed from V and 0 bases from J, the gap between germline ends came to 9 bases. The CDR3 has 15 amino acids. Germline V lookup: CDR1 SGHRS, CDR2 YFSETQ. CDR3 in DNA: TGCGCCAGCAGCTTGGCCGGGGGCACTAACTATGGCTACACCTTC. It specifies CASSLAGGTNYGYTF. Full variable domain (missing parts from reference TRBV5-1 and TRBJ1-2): KAGVTQTPRYLIKTRGQQVTLSCSPISGHRSVSWYQQTPGQGLQFLFEYFSETQRNKGNFPGRFSGRQFSNSRSEMNVSTLELGDSALYLCASSLAGGTNYGYTFGSGTRLTVV.

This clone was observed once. The CDR3 DNA reads TGTGCCACCAGTGATTCGAAACAGAGAAATCAGCCCCAGCATTTT. Its protein product is CATSDSKQRNQPQHF. The chain has TRBV24-1 and TRBJ1-5; D is unclear. CDR1 and CDR2 from the germline V gene are KGHDR and SFDVKD. With 2 bases removed from V and 4 bases from J, the gap between germline ends came to 11 bases. CDR3 length equals 15 residues.

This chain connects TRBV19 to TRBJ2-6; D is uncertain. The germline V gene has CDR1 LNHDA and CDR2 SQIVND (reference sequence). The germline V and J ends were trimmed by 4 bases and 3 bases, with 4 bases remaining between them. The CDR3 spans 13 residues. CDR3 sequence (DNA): TGTGCCAGTAGTACATATGGGGCCAACGTCCTGACTTTC. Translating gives CASSTYGANVLTF. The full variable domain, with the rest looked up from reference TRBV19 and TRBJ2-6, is DGGITQSPKYLFRKEGQNVTLSCEQNLNHDAMYWYRQDPGQGLRLIYYSQIVNDFQKGDIAEGYSVSREKKESFPLTVTSAQKNPTAFYLCASSTYGANVLTFGAGSRLTVL.

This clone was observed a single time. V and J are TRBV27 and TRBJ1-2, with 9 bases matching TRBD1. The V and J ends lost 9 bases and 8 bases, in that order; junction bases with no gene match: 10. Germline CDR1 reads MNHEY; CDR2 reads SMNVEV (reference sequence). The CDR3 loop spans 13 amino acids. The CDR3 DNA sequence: TGTGCCAGTTCCCCGGACAGGGGCGGCGGCTACACCTTC. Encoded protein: CASSPDRGGGYTF.

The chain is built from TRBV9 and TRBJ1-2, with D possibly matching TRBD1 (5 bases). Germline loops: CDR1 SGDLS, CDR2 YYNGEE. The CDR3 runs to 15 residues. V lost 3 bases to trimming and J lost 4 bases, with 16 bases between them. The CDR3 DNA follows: TGTGCCAGCAGCGGTTCAGGGATATCTGGCTATGGCTACACCTTC. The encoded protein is CASSGSGISGYGYTF.

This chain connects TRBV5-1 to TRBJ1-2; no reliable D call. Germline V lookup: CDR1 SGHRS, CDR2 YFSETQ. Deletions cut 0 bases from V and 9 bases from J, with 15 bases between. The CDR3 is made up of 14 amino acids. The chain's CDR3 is CASSLGEGLWSYTF. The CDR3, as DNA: TGCGCCAGCAGCTTGGGGGAAGGCTTATGGAGCTACACCTTC. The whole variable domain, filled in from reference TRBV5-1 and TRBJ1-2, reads KAGVTQTPRYLIKTRGQQVTLSCSPISGHRSVSWYQQTPGQGLQFLFEYFSETQRNKGNFPGRFSGRQFSNSRSEMNVSTLELGDSALYLCASSLGEGLWSYTFGSGTRLTVV.

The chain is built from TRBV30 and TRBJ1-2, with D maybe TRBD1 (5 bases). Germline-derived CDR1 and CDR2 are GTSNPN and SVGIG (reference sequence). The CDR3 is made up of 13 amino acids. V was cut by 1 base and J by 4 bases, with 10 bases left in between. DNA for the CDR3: TGTGCCTGGAGTGATCAGGGTTTCTATGGCTACACCTTC. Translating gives CAWSDQGFYGYTF. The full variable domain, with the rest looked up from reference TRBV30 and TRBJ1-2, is SQTIHQWPATLVQPVGSPLSLECTVEGTSNPNLYWYRQAAGRGLQLLFYSVGIGQISSEVPQNLSASRPQDRQFILSSKKLLLSDSGFYLCAWSDQGFYGYTFGSGTRLTVV.

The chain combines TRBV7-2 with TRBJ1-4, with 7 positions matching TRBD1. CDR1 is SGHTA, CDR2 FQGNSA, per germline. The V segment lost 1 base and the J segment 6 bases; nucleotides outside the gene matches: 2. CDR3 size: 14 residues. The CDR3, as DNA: TGTGCCAGCAGCTTAGGGACAGGCGATGAAAAACTGTTTTTT. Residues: CASSLGTGDEKLFF.

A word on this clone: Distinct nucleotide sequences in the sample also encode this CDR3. The CDR3 here is CASSPSGGTDTQYF. CDR3 DNA sequence: TGTGCCAGCTCACCAAGCGGGGGCACAGATACGCAGTATTTT. This chain connects TRBV18 to TRBJ2-3; TRBD2 aligns across 7 bases. CDR1 and CDR2 (germline): KGHSH, LQKENI. The CDR3 loop spans 14 amino acids. V lost 2 bases and J lost 1; bases outside the gene matches: 0. The full variable domain, completed using reference TRBV18 and TRBJ2-3, is NAGVMQNPRHLVRRRGQEARLRCSPMKGHSHVYWYRQLPEEGLKFMVYLQKENIIDESGMPKERFSAEFPKEGPSILRIQQVVRGDSAAYFCASSPSGGTDTQYFGPGTRLTVL.

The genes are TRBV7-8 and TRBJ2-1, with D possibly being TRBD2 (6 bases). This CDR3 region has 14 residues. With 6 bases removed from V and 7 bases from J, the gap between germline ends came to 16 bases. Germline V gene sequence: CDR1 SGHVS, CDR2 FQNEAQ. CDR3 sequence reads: CASSAREGRNEQFF. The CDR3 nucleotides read TGTGCCAGCAGTGCTCGCGAAGGGAGGAATGAGCAGTTCTTC.

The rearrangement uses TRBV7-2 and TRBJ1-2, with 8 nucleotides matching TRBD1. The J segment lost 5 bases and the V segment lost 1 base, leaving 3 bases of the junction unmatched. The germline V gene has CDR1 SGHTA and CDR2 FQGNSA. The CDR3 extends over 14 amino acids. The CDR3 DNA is TGTGCCAGCAGCTTAGTCGGGACAGGATATGGCTACACCTTC. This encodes CASSLVGTGYGYTF.

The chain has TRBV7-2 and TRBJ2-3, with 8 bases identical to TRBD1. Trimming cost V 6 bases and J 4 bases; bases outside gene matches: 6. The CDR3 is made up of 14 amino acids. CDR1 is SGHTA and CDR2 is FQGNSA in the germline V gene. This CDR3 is CASSRDRGPDTQYF. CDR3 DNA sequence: TGTGCCAGCAGTCGAGACAGGGGCCCAGATACGCAGTATTTT.

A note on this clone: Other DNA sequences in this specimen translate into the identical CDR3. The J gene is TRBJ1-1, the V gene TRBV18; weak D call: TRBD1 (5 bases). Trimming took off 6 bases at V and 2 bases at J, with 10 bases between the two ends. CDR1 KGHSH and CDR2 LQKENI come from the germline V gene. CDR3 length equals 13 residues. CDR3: CASSPRVNTEAFF. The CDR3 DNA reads TGTGCCAGCTCGCCCAGGGTCAACACTGAAGCTTTCTTT.

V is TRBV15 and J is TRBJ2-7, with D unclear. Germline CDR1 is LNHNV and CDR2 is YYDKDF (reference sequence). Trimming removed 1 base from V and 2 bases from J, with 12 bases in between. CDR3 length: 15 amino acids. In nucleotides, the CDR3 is TGTGCCACCAGCAGAGGGTACGGCGCAACCTACGAGCAGTACTTC. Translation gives CATSRGYGATYEQYF.

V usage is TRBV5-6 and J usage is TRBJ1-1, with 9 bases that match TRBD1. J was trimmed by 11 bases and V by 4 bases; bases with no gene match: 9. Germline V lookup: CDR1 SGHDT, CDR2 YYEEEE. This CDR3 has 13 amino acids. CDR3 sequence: CASSLGTGRDAFF. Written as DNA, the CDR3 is TGTGCCAGCAGCCTCGGGACAGGGAGGGATGCTTTCTTT.

The CDR3 sequence is CAWSPIGTFYEQYF. In DNA, the CDR3 is TGTGCCTGGAGCCCGATTGGGACATTCTACGAGCAGTACTTC. The rearrangement joins TRBV30 to TRBJ2-7, with D tentatively TRBD1 (6 bases). CDR1 GTSNPN and CDR2 SVGIG come from the germline V gene (reference sequence). The length of the CDR3 is 14 residues. V lost 3 bases and J 3 bases, leaving 15 bases between the germline ends.

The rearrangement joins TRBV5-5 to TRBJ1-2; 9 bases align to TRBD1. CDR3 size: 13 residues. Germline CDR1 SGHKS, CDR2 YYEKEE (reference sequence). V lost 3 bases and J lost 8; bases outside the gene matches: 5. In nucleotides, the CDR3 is TGTGCCAGCAGCTACAGGGGGCTCGAGGGCTACACCTTC. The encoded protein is CASSYRGLEGYTF.

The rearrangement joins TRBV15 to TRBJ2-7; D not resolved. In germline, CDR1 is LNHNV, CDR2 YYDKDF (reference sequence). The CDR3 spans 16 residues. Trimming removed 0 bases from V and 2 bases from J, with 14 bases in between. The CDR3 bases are TGTGCCACCAGCAGAGATGCCCGGCCCTCTCCCTACGAGCAGTACTTC. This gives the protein CATSRDARPSPYEQYF.

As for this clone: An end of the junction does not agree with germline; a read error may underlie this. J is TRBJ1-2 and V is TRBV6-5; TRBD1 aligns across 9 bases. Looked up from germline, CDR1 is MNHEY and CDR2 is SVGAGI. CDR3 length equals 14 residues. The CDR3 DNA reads TGTGCCAGCAGATCGGGACAGGGTAACCATGGCTACACCTTC. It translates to CASRSGQGNHGYTF.

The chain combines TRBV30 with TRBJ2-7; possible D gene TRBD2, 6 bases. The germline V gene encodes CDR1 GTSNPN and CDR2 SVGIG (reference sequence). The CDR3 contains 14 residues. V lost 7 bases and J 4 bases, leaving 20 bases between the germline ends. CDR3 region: CAFRHTGRNYEQYF. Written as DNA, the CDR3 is TGTGCCTTCAGGCACACCGGGAGAAATTACGAGCAGTACTTC.

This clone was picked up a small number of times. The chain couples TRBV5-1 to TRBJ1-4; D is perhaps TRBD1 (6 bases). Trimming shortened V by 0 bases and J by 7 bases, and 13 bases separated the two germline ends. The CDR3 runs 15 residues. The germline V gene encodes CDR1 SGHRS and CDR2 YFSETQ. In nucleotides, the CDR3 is TGCGCCAGCAGCTTGGACAGGGCTCAGGGTGAAAAACTGTTTTTT. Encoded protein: CASSLDRAQGEKLFF. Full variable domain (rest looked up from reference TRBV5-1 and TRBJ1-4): KAGVTQTPRYLIKTRGQQVTLSCSPISGHRSVSWYQQTPGQGLQFLFEYFSETQRNKGNFPGRFSGRQFSNSRSEMNVSTLELGDSALYLCASSLDRAQGEKLFFGSGTQLSVL.

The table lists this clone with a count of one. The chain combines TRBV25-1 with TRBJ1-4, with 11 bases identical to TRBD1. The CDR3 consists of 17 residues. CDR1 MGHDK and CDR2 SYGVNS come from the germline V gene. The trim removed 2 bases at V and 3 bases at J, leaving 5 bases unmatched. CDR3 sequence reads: CASSEGQGALSNEKLFF. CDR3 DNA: TGTGCCAGCAGTGAAGGACAGGGGGCATTGTCTAATGAAAAACTGTTTTTT.

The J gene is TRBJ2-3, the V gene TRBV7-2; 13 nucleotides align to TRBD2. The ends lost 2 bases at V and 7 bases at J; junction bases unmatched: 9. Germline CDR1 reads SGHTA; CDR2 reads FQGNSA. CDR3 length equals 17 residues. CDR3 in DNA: TGTGCCAGCAGCTTACGGGGACTAGCGGGGAGTCCCTATACGCAGTATTTT. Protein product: CASSLRGLAGSPYTQYF.

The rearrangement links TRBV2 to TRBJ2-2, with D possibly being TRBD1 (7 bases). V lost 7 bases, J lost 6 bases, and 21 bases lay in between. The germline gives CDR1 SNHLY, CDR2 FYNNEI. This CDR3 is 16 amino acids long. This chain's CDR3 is CASTQWGGGGPGELFF. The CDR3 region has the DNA TGTGCCAGCACCCAATGGGGCGGAGGGGGCCCCGGGGAGCTGTTTTTT.